One and the same sample provided the 5 T cell receptor beta chains below, sequenced in a study of OX40 agonist ivuxolimab in advanced cancers. Libraries were prepared by immunoSEQ multiplex PCR; TCRdb keeps only in-frame clonotypes and omits some of them. This sample has about 40,000 clones, with 70% to 90% found just once. Sequenced material: CD4+ or CD8+ T cells sorted from blood, taken in a trial of the OX40 agonist ivuxolimab. All receptors come from an adult with an advanced solid tumor such as melanoma, head and neck, liver or kidney cancer.

The V and J genes are TRBV12-2 and TRBJ2-5; the D call in the table, TRBD1, was not verified against the DNA. TRBV12-2 is an annotated pseudogene. The CDR3 has 17 amino acids. The CDR3 DNA is TGTGCAAGTCGCTTAGAAGGGGACAGGAAAGACCAAGAGACCCAGTACTTC. Its protein is CASRLEGDRKDQETQYF.

The chain recombines TRBV4-2 with TRBJ1-3, with TRBD1 identical over 7 bases. CDR3 size: 16 residues. CDR1 is LGHNA and CDR2 is YNFKEQ in the germline V gene. With 3 bases clipped from V and 1 base from J, the junction kept 6 bases outside the gene matches. The CDR3 sequence is CASSQVTGVSGNTIYF. CDR3 bases: TGTGCCAGCAGCCAGGTTACAGGGGTATCTGGAAACACCATATATTTT.

This rearrangement joins TRBV11-2 to TRBJ2-5; D is perhaps TRBD1 (6 bases). Deletions cut 1 base from V and 0 bases from J, with 12 bases between. The CDR3 spans 16 residues. Germline V gene sequence: CDR1 SGHAT, CDR2 FQNNGV. The CDR3 DNA is TGTGCCAGCAGCTTAGGTGGGGGCCCCGACCAAGAGACCCAGTACTTC. It codes for CASSLGGGPDQETQYF.

V usage is TRBV2 and J usage is TRBJ2-3; D gene uncertain. The germline V gene has CDR1 SNHLY and CDR2 FYNNEI. The ends were cut back, 6 bases at V and 0 bases at J, with 7 bases in the middle. The CDR3 length is 13 residues. CDR3 sequence (DNA): TGTGCCAGCAGCCTTGACAGCACAGATACGCAGTATTTT. As protein: CASSLDSTDTQYF.

This chain links TRBV5-5 with TRBJ1-1, with D possibly matching TRBD1 (5 bases). The CDR3 extends over 15 amino acids. V lost 2 bases and J lost 1, with 12 bases in between. CDR1 and CDR2 (germline): SGHKS, YYEKEE (reference sequence). CDR3 amino acids: CASSLRAGRNTEAFF. The CDR3, as DNA: TGTGCCAGCAGCTTAAGGGCAGGGAGGAACACTGAAGCTTTCTTT.